The table lists the clone carrying this TCR beta chain with a few counts. Its cognate antigen is unknown. The sample originates from a study of early T cells in non-severe SARS-CoV-2 infection. Study-wide context: Sequenced material consisted of bulk RNA (from unsorted whole blood), and chains were unpaired. Study-wide points: Comparison of clonotypes with VDJdb favored anti-spike CD8 responses while missing private and CD4 specificities.

The ends were cut back, 3 bases at V and 0 bases at J, with 11 bases in the middle. The length of the CDR3 is 15 residues. CDR1 and CDR2 (germline): DFQATT, SNEGSKA (reference sequence). Unique molecular identifiers were affixed to single, distinct cDNA molecules. TCRdb called the 5' RACE reads again in MiXCR, with one record for every CDR3 protein. The sample has about 94,000 distinct CDR3 sequences; less than 15% are singletons. The specimen sequenced was whole blood. This TCR was sampled from an adult who was a healthcare worker with PCR-confirmed SARS-CoV-2 infection or an uninfected control (not recorded which). V is TRBV20-1 and J is TRBJ2-2; D remains unclear. The DNA for the CDR3 is TGCAGTGCTAGTAACAGTCGAGCGAACACCGGGGAGCTGTTTTTT. Translating gives CSASNSRANTGELFF.